This T cell receptor (beta chain) was profiled in a study of T cells in Graves' hyperthyroidism and ophthalmopathy. Amplification yielded TCR beta CDR3 regions, with RNA transcripts as the source. In the first-round RT-PCR of the TCR CDR3, the HTBI primer set was used. Via MiXCR, TCRdb re-called the multiplex PCR reads, giving one row per CDR3 protein. The sample holds about half a million distinct CDR3 sequences, just under 20% seen once. Trimming took off 2 bases at V and 5 bases at J, with 13 bases between the two ends. Germline V lookup: CDR1 MNHEY, CDR2 SVGEGT. This CDR3 is built from 15 residues.

The specimen sequenced was blood. The chain links TRBV6-2 or TRBV6-3 to TRBJ2-1; D call uncertain. The TCR was taken from a man aged 40-50 years with Graves' ophthalmopathy. CDR3 amino acids: CASSYVGRKDNEQFF. CDR3 sequence (DNA): TGTGCCAGCAGTTACGTAGGACGCAAAGACAATGAGCAGTTCTTC.